This TCR beta chain was recorded in a study of blood T cells in healthy people across ages. This clonotype turned up a few times. Donation came from healthy Caucasian individuals in Russia who were aged roughly 6 to 95. Primers used in a second PCR of roughly 7 to 12 cycles were a sample-barcoded 5' primer and a J-beta primer mix. TCRdb re-called the 5' RACE reads through MiXCR, storing one row per CDR3 protein. The sample yields some 850,000 distinct CDR3 sequences, 20% to 30% seen once. The V end was cut by 3 bases, the J end by 7 bases, with 21 bases between. The CDR3 runs 15 residues. The V gene's germline CDR1 is GTSNPN and CDR2 SVGIG (reference sequence). These data were likewise used in another study, on T cells of mothers and their children.

This chain uses TRBV30 with TRBJ1-1; a possible D gene is TRBD1 (5 bases). The clonotype originates from a boy between 5 and 17 years old in good health. Source material: blood. For the CDR3, the DNA is TGTGCCTGGAGGCCCCGGGACGGTGGACAAGGTGAAGCTTTCTTT. Its protein is CAWRPRDGGQGEAFF.